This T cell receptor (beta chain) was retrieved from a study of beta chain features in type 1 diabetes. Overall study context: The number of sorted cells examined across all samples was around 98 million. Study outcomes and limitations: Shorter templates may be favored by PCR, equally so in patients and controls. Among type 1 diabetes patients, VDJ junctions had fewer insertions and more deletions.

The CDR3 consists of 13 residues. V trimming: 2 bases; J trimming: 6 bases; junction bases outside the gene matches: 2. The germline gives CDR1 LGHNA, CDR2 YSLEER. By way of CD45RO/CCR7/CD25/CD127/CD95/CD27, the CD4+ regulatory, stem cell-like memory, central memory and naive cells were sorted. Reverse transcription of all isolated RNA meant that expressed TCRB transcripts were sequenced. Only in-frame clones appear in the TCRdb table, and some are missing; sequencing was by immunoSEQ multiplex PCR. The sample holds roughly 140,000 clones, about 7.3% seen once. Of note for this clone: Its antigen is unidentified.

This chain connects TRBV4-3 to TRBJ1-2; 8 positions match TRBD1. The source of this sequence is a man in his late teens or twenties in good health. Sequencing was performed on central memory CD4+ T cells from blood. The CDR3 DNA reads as TGCGCCAGCAGCCAAACAGGGGGTGATGGCTACACCTTC. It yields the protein CASSQTGGDGYTF.